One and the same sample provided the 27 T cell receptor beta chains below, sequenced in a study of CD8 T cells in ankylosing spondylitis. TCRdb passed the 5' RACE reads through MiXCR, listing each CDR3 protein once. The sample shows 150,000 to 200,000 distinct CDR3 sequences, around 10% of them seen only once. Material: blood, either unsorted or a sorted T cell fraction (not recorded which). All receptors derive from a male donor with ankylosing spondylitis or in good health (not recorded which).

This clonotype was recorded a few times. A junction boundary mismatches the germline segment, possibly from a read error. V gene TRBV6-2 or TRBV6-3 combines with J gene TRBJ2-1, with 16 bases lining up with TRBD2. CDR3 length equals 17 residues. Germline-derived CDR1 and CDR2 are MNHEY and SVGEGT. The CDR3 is CTSRGGLAGGPYNEQFF. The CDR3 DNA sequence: TGTACCAGCAGAGGGGGACTAGCGGGGGGGCCTTACAATGAGCAGTTCTTC.

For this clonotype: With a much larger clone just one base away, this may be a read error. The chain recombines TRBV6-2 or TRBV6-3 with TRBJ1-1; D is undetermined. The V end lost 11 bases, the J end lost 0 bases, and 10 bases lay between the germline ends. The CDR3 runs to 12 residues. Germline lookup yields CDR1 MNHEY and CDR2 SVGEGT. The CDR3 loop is CAGTDLNTEAFF. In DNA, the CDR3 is TGTGCCGGCACCGATTTGAACACTGAAGCTTTCTTT.

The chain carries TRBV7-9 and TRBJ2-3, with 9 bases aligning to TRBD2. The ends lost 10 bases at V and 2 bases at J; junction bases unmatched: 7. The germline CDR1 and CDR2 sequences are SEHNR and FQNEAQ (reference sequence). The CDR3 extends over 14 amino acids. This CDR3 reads CATGGTSLTDTQYF. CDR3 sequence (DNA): TGTGCCACAGGGGGGACTAGCCTCACAGATACGCAGTATTTT.

CDR3 bases: TGTGCCAGCTCTGAACGCGCAACGATCGGGAGGGCCTTCTACAATGAGCAGTTCTTC. Protein: CASSERATIGRAFYNEQFF. The J gene is TRBJ2-1, the V gene TRBV6-1; TRBD2 matches at 8 bases. V was pared by 8 bases and J by 3 bases, with 21 bases of the junction left unmatched. Germline-derived CDR1 and CDR2 are MNHNS and SASEGT. The CDR3 covers 19 residues.

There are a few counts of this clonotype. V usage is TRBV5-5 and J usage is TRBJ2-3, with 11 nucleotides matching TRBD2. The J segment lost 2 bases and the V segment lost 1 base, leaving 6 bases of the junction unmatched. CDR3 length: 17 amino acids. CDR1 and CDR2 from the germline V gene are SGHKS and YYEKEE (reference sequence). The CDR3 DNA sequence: TGTGCCAGCAGCTTGATAGCGGGAGGGGGCTACACAGATACGCAGTATTTT. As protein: CASSLIAGGGYTDTQYF.

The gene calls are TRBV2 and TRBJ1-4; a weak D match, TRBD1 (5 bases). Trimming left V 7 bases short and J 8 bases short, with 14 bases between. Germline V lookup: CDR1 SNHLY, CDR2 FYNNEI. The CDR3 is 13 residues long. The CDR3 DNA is TGTGCCAGCATCAGGGACCCTGGAGAAAAACTGTTTTTT. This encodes CASIRDPGEKLFF.

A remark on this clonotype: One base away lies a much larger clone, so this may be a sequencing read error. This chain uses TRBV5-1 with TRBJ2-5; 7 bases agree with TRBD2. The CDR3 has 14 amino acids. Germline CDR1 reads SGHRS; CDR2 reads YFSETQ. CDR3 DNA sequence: TGCGCCAGCAGCTTGGACGGGAGGAAAGAGAGCCAGTACTTC. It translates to CASSLDGRKESQYF.

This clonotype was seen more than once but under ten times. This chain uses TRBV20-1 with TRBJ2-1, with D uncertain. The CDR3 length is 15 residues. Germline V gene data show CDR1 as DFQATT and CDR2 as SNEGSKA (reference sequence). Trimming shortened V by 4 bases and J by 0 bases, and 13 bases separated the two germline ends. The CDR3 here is CSANPIVGSYNEQFF. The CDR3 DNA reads TGCAGTGCTAACCCTATAGTGGGCTCCTACAATGAGCAGTTCTTC.

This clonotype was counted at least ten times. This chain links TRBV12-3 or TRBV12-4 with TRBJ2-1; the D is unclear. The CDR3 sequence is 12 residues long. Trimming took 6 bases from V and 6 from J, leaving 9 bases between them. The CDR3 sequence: CASSPQVNEQFF. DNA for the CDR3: TGTGCCAGCAGCCCACAAGTCAATGAGCAGTTCTTC.

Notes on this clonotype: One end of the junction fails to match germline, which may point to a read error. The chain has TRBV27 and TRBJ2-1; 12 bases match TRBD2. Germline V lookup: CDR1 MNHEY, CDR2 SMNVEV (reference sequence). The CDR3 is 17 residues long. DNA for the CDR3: TGTGCCAGCACCTGGAAGACTAGCGGGAGACGAGTCAATGAGCAGCTCTTC. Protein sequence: CASTWKTSGRRVNEQLF.

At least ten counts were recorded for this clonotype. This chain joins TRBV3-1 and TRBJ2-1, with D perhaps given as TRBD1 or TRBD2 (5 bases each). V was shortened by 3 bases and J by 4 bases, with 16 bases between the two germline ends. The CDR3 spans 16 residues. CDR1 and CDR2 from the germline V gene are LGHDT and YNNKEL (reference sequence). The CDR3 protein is CASSQGTATIYNEQFF. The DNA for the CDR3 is TGTGCCAGCAGCCAGGGGACCGCTACTATATACAATGAGCAGTTCTTC.

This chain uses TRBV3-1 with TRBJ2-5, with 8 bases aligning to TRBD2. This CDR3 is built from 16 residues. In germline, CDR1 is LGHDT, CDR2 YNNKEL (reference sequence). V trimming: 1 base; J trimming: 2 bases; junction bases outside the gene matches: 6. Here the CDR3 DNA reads TGTGCCAGCAGCCAAGCGGATAGCGGGGCTCAAGAGACCCAGTACTTC. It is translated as CASSQADSGAQETQYF.

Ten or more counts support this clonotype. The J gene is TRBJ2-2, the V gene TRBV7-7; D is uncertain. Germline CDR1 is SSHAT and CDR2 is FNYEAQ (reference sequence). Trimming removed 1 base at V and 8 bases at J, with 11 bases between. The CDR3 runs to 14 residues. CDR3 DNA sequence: TGTGCCAGCAGCTTAGGCGACCGCGGTGGGGAGCTGTTTTTT. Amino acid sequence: CASSLGDRGGELFF.

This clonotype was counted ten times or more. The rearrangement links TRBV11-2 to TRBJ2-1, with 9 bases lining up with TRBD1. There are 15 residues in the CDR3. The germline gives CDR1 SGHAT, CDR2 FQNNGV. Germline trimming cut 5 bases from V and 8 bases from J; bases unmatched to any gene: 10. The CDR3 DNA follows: TGTGCCAGCAGCCCATCGACAGGGGGAGTAGATGAGCAGTTCTTC. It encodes CASSPSTGGVDEQFF.

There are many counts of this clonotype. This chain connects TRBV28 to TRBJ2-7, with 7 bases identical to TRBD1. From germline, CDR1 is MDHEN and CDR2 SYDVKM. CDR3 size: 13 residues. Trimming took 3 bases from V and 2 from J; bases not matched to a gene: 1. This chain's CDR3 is CASSLGTAYEQYF. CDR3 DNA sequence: TGTGCCAGCAGTTTGGGGACAGCCTACGAGCAGTACTTC.

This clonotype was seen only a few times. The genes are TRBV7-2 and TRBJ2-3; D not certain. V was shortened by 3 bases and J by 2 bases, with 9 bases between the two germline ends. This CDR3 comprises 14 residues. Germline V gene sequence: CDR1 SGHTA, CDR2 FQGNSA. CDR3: CASSFPGPTDTQYF. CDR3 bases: TGTGCCAGCAGCTTCCCCGGGCCCACAGATACGCAGTATTTT.

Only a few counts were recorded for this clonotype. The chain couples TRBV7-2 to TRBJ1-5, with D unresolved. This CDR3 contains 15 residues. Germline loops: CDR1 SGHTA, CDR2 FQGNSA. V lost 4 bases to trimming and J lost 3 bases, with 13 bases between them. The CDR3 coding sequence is TGTGCCAGCAGCTCCTTCGTCGGAAACAATCAGCCCCAGCATTTT. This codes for CASSSFVGNNQPQHF.

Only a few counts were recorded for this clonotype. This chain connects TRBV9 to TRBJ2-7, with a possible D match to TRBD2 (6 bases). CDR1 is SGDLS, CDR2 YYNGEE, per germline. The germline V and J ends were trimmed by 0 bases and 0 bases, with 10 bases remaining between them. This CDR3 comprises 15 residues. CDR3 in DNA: TGTGCCAGCAGCGTAGGGGCGGGGAACTCCTACGAGCAGTACTTC. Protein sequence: CASSVGAGNSYEQYF.

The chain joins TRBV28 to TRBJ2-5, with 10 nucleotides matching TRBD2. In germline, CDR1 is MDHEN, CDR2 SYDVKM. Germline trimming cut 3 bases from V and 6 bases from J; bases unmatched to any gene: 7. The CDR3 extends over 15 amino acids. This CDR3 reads CASSFGAGGLKTQYF. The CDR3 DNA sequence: TGTGCCAGCAGTTTTGGAGCGGGGGGGTTGAAGACCCAGTACTTC.

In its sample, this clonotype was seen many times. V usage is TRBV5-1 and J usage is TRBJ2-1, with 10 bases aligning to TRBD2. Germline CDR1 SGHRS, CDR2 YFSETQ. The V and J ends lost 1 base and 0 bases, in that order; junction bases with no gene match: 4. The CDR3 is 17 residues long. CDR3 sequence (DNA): TGCGCCAGCAGCTTGACTAGCGGGGCAAGCTCCTACAATGAGCAGTTCTTC. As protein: CASSLTSGASSYNEQFF.

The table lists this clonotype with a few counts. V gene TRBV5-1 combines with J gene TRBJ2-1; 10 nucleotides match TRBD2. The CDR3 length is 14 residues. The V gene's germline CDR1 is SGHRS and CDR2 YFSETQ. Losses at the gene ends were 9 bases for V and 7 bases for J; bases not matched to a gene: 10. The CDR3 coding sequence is TGCGCCACCCATAGCGGGGGGCGAAGGAATGAGCAGTTCTTC. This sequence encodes CATHSGGRRNEQFF.

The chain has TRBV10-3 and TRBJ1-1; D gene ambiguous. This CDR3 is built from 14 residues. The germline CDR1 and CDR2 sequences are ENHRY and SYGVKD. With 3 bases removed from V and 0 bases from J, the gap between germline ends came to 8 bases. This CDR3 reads CAISEDVMNTEAFF. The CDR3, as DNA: TGTGCCATCAGTGAAGATGTCATGAACACTGAAGCTTTCTTT.

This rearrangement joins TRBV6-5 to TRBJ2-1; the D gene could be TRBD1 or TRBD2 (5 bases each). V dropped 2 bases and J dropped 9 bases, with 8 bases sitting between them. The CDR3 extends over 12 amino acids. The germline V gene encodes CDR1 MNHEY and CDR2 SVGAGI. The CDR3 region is CASSYQGAEQFF. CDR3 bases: TGTGCCAGCAGTTACCAGGGAGCTGAGCAGTTCTTC.

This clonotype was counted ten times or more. The CDR3 DNA sequence: TGTGCCACCAGCAGAGCGTGGAGAGAGACCCAGTACTTC. Residues: CATSRAWRETQYF. V and J are TRBV15 and TRBJ2-5; the D is unclear. V lost 1 base and J lost 4, with 7 bases in between. CDR1 is LNHNV, CDR2 YYDKDF, per germline (reference sequence). This CDR3 has 13 amino acids.

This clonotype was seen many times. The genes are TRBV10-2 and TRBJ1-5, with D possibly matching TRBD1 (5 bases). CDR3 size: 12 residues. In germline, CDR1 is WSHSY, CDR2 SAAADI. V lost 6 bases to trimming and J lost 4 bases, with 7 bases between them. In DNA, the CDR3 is TGCGCCAGCAGGGACACTAATCAGCCCCAGCATTTT. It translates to CASRDTNQPQHF.

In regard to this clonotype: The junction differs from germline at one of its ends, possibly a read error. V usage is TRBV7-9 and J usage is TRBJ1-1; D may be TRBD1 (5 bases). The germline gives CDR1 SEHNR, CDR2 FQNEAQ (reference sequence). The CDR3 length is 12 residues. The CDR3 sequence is CAGSLVDRQAFF. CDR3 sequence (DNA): TGTGCCGGCAGCTTGGTAGACAGACAAGCTTTCTTT. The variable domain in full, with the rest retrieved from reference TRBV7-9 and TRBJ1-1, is DTGVSQNPRHKITKRGQNVTFRCDPISEHNRLYWYRQTLGQGPEFLTYFQNEAQLEKSRLLSDRFSAERPKGSFSTLEIQRTEQGDSAMYLCAGSLVDRQAFFGQGTRLTVV.

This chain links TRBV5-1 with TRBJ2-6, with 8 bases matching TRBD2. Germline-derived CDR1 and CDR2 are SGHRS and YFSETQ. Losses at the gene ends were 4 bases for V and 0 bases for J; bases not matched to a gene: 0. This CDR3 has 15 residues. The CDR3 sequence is CASSREGSGANVLTF. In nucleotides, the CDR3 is TGCGCCAGCAGCCGGGAGGGCTCTGGGGCCAACGTCCTGACTTTC.